The entry that follows covers one T cell receptor beta chain sequence. The data belong to a study of cytomegalovirus exposure and HLA in healthy donors. This CDR3 is 16 amino acids long. Germline V gene lookup returns CDR1 LGHNA and CDR2 YNFKEQ. Trimming removed 0 bases from V and 0 bases from J; junction bases left unmatched: 5. PCR used 60 Vbeta primers and 13 Jbeta primers. Only in-frame clones appear in the TCRdb table, and some are missing; sequencing was by immunoSEQ multiplex PCR. This sample has approximately 150,000 clones, with around four fifths found just once. The receptor comes from a man aged 25 to 40 in good health and CMV-seronegative. Sequencing was done on a sample of PBMCs. This sequence joins TRBV4-2 and TRBJ2-7; 7 bases are shared with TRBD2. CDR3 DNA: TGTGCCAGCAGCCAAGAACCAGCGGGGAACTCCTACGAGCAGTACTTC. It specifies CASSQEPAGNSYEQYF.